The 4 T cell receptor beta chains below come from one sample, sequenced in a study of T cells in Graves' hyperthyroidism and ophthalmopathy. There were TCR beta CDR3 regions amplified from RNA transcripts. Initially, a first-round RT-PCR of the TCR CDR3 employed the HTBI primer set. A single record per CDR3 protein comes from TCRdb applying MiXCR to the multiplex PCR reads. The table has around 350,000 distinct CDR3 sequences, about a fifth seen once; the top ten hold about 3.7%. Sequenced material: blood. The receptors shown here come from a woman under 30 with Graves' hyperthyroidism.

This chain's CDR3 is CASSPGVYGELFF. The DNA of the CDR3 is TGTGCCAGCAGTCCAGGGGTCTACGGGGAGCTGTTTTTT. The gene calls are TRBV12-3 or TRBV12-4 and TRBJ2-2; maybe TRBD1 (6 bases). V shed 5 bases and J shed 7 bases, with 11 bases lying between them. The CDR3 runs 13 residues.

This clonotype has at least ten counts. The gene calls are TRBV7-9 and TRBJ1-2; TRBD1 matches 7 bases. Germline assignment: CDR1 SEHNR and CDR2 FQNEAQ (reference sequence). J lost 5 bases, V lost 3 bases, and 6 bases had no gene match. The CDR3 length is 14 residues. The CDR3 reads CASSFGQAGYGYTF. The CDR3 DNA reads as TGTGCCAGCAGCTTTGGACAGGCGGGTTATGGCTACACCTTC.

This clonotype was recorded many times. V and J are TRBV6-5 and TRBJ2-2; unclear D gene. The germline V gene encodes CDR1 MNHEY and CDR2 SVGAGI. CDR3 size: 12 residues. The V end lost 1 base, the J end lost 7 bases, and 4 bases lay between the germline ends. The CDR3 DNA sequence: TGTGCCAGCAGTTACTTGGGCGGGGAGCTGTTTTTT. Its protein product is CASSYLGGELFF.

With respect to this clonotype: Sequence at one end of the junction differs from germline and may be a read error. The V gene is TRBV12-3 or TRBV12-4, the J gene TRBJ2-7; TRBD1 might be the D (5 bases). The CDR3 extends over 13 amino acids. In DNA form, the CDR3 reads TGTGCCAGCAGCCGGACACCCCCCTACGAGCAATACTTC. Translating it yields CASSRTPPYEQYF.